The 3 T cell receptor beta chains given below trace back to one sample, sequenced in a study of preoperative IRX-2 immunotherapy in early breast cancer. Documented treatment: preoperative locoregional IRX-2 cytokine immunotherapy. Libraries were prepared by immunoSEQ multiplex PCR; TCRdb keeps only in-frame clonotypes and omits some of them. The top ten hold 5% to 7.5% of the sample, which has tens of thousands of clones, 90% to 95% seen once. Specimen collection occurred from a patient treated with IRX-2 immunotherapy. The origin of the receptors is a human donor with breast cancer.

The chain is built from TRBV27 and TRBJ2-4; D remains ambiguous. Germline CDR1 is MNHEY and CDR2 is SMNVEV (reference sequence). The CDR3 has 14 residues. Trimming cost V 7 bases and J 0 bases, with 10 bases left between them. This chain's CDR3 is CASTDRLAKNIQYF. CDR3 DNA: TGTGCCAGCACAGACCGATTAGCCAAAAACATTCAGTACTTC.

V usage is TRBV19 and J usage is TRBJ1-4, with TRBD1 identical over 9 bases. The V and J ends lost 10 bases and 0 bases, in that order; junction bases with no gene match: 9. This CDR3 has 16 residues. CDR1 and CDR2 (germline): LNHDA, SQIVND (reference sequence). This CDR3 is CATRQGVAATNEKLFF. The CDR3 DNA is TGTGCCACAAGACAGGGGGTGGCTGCAACTAATGAAAAACTGTTTTTT. Full variable domain (missing parts from reference TRBV19 and TRBJ1-4): DGGITQSPKYLFRKEGQNVTLSCEQNLNHDAMYWYRQDPGQGLRLIYYSQIVNDFQKGDIAEGYSVSREKKESFPLTVTSAQKNPTAFYLCATRQGVAATNEKLFFGSGTQLSVL.

The rearrangement links TRBV29-1 to TRBJ2-3; 9 bases align to TRBD1. Germline V gene sequence: CDR1 SQVTM, CDR2 ANQGSEA. The J segment lost 3 bases and the V segment lost 4 bases, leaving 2 bases of the junction unmatched. This CDR3 has 13 residues. The CDR3 sequence is CSVVTGGTDTQYF. In DNA form, the CDR3 reads TGCAGCGTTGTGACAGGGGGTACAGATACGCAGTATTTT.